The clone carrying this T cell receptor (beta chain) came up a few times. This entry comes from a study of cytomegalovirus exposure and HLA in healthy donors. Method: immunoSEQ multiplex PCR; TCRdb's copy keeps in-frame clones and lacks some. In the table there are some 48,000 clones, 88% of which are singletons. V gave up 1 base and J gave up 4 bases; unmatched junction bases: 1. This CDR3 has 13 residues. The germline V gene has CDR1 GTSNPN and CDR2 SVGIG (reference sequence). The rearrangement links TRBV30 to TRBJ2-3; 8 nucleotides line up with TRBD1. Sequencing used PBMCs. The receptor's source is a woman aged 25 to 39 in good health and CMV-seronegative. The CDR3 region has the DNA TGTGCCTGGAGTGCAGGGGGCGCAGATACGCAGTATTTT. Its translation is CAWSAGGADTQYF.